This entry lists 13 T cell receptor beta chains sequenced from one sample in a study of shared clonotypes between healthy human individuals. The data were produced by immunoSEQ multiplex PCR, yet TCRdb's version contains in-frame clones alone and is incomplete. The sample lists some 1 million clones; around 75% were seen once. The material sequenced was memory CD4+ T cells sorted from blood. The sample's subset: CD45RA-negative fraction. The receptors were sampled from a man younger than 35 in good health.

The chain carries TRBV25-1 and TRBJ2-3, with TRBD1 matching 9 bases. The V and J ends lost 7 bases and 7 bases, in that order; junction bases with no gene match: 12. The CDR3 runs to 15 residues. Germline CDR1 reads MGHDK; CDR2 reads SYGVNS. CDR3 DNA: TGTGCCAGCACACTCTCCGGGACAGGGAGTCATACGCAGTATTTT. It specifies CASTLSGTGSHTQYF.

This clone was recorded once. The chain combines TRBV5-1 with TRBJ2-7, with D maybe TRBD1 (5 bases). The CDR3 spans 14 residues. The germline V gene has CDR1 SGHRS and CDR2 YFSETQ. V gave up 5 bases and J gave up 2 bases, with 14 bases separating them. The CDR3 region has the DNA TGCGCCAGCAGTTTCGACAGTATAGCCTACGAGCAGTACTTC. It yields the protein CASSFDSIAYEQYF.

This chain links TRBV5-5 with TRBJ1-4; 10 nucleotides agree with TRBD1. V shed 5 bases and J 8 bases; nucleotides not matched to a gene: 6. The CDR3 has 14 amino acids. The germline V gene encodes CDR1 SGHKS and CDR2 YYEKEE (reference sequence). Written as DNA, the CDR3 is TGTGCCAGCAGTCGGGACAGGGGATTCGAAAAACTGTTTTTT. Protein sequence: CASSRDRGFEKLFF. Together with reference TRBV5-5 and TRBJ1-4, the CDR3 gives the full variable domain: DAGVTQSPTHLIKTRGQQVTLRCSPISGHKSVSWYQQVLGQGPQFIFQYYEKEERGRGNFPDRFSARQFPNYSSELNVNALLLGDSALYLCASSRDRGFEKLFFGSGTQLSVL.

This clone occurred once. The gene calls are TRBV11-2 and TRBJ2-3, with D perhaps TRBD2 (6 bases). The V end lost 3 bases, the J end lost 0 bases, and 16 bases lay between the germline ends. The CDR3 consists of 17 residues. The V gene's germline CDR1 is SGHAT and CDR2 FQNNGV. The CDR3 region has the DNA TGTGCCAGCAGCTTCGGGTTGTGGCGGGGAAGCACAGATACGCAGTATTTT. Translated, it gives CASSFGLWRGSTDTQYF. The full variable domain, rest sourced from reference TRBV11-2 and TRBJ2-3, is EAGVAQSPRYKIIEKRQSVAFWCNPISGHATLYWYQQILGQGPKLLIQFQNNGVVDDSQLPKDRFSAERLKGVDSTLKIQPAKLEDSAVYLCASSFGLWRGSTDTQYFGPGTRLTVL.

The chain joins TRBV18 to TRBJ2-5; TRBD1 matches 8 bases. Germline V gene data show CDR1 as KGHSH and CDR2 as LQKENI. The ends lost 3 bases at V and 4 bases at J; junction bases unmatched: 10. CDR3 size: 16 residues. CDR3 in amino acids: CASSPIPGGYRETQYF. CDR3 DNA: TGTGCCAGCTCACCGATCCCAGGGGGCTACCGAGAGACCCAGTACTTC.

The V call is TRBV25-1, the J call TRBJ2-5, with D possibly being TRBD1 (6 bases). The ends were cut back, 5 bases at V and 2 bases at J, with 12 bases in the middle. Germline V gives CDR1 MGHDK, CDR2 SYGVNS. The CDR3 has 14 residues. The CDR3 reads CASSLGQPQETQYF. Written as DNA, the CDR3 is TGTGCCAGCAGTCTTGGACAGCCTCAAGAGACCCAGTACTTC.

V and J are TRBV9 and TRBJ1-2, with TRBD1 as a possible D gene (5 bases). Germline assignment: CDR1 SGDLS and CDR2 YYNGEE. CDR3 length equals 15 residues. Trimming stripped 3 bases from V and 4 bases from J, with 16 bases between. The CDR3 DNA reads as TGTGCCAGCAGCGGCGGATTCGGGGGAGGCTATGGCTACACCTTC. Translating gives CASSGGFGGGYGYTF.

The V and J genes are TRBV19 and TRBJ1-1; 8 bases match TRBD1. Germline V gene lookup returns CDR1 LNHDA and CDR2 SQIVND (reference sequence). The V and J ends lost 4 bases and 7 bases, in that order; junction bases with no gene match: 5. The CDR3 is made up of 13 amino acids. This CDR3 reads CASSNQGAIEAFF. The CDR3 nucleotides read TGTGCCAGTAGTAACCAGGGGGCGATTGAAGCTTTCTTT.

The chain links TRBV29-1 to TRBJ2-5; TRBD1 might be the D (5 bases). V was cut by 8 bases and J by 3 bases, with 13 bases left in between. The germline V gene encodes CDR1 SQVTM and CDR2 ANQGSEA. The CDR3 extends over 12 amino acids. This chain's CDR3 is CSSGFTKETQYF. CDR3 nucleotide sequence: TGCAGCTCAGGGTTTACAAAAGAGACCCAGTACTTC.

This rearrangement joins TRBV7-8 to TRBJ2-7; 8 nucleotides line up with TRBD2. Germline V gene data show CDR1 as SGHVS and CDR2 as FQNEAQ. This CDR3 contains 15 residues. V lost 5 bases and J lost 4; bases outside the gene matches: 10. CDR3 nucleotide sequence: TGTGCCAGCAGCCCGGGGGGCGGGAGGCGGTACGAGCAGTACTTC. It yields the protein CASSPGGGRRYEQYF.

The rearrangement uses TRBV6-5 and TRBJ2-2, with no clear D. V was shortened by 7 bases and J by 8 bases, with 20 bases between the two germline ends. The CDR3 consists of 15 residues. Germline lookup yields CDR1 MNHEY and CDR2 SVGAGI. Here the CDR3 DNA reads TGTGCCAGCATTAAAGGGCTGGGGAATAAGGGGGAGCTGTTTTTT. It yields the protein CASIKGLGNKGELFF.

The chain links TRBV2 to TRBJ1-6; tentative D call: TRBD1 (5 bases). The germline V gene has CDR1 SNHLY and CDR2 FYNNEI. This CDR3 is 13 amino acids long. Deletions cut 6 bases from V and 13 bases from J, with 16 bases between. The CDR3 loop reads CASSRDGPWPLHF. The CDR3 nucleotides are TGTGCCAGCAGCCGGGACGGTCCATGGCCCCTCCACTTT.

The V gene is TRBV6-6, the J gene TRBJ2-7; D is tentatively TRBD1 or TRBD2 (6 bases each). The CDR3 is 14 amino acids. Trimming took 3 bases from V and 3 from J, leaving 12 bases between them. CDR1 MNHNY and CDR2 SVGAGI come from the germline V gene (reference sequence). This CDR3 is CASSYSGADYEQYF. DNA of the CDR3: TGTGCCAGCAGTTATTCGGGGGCAGACTACGAGCAGTACTTC.